These T cell receptor beta chains were read from a single sample in a study of shared T cell receptors in the human thymus. Sequencing used immunoSEQ multiplex PCR; TCRdb keeps in-frame clones, though not all of them. The profile shows more than 550,000 clones, about 89% of them singletons. The same data also went into a second study, on human thymus T cells.

The sample comprised thymocytes. These receptor sequences come from a boy under two years old with a congenital heart defect. Both conserved end residues are part of each CDR3. Each record gives: clone size, J gene, D gene, V gene, CDR3 DNA, CDR3 protein. The D gene is left open where the match is weak. The size field is filled for only some rows; it gives once, few, many or a size class.

once,TRBJ2-7,TRBD2,TRBV15,TGTGCCACCAGCAGAGCACCCCCGGCGGGAGTTCAATACGAGCAGTACTTC,CATSRAPPAGVQYEQYF
.,TRBJ2-1,.,TRBV27,TGTGCCAGCAGAACGTCGGGATTTGGTGAGCAGTTCTTC,CASRTSGFGEQFF
.,TRBJ1-5,.,TRBV7-6,TGTGCCAGCAGCTTAAACCCCATTAGGACAGCCGACGACGGTCAGCCCCAGCATTTT,CASSLNPIRTADDGQPQHF
.,TRBJ2-5,TRBD2,TRBV30,TGTGCCTGGAGTGTAGGTGGCGGGAGCCATGGTTGGGAGCAGTACTTC,CAWSVGGGSHGWEQYF
.,TRBJ1-4,TRBD1,TRBV28,TGTGCCAGCAGTTTATTGGGACAGAGTAATGAAAAACTGTTTTTT,CASSLLGQSNEKLFF
.,TRBJ1-3,.,TRBV27,TGTGCCAGCAGTTCAACGGGGGAAACCTTCTCTGGAAACACCATATATTTT,CASSSTGETFSGNTIYF
.,TRBJ2-7,TRBD1,TRBV30,TGTGCCTGGAGTGTAAGGGACAGGGGGCCAGACGAGCAGTACTTC,CAWSVRDRGPDEQYF
.,TRBJ2-7,.,TRBV9,TGTGCCAGCAGCGACCCAGGGTCCCACGAGCAGTACTTC,CASSDPGSHEQYF
.,TRBJ2-1,.,TRBV28,TGTGCCAGCAGTTTCGGCGGGAAATCCTACAATGAGCAGTTCTTC,CASSFGGKSYNEQFF
.,TRBJ2-1,TRBD1,TRBV19,TGTGCCAGTAGTACCGGACAGGGCCACCGCAATGAGCAGTTCTTC,CASSTGQGHRNEQFF
.,TRBJ2-3,.,TRBV28,TGTGCCAGCAGTTTGGTGGGAGAAGGTATAGATACGCAGTATTTT,CASSLVGEGIDTQYF
.,TRBJ2-1,TRBD2,TRBV28,TGTGCCAGCAGTGCGGGGGGCTCTTTCTACAATGAGCAGTTCTTC,CASSAGGSFYNEQFF
.,TRBJ2-7,TRBD2,TRBV14,TGTGCCAGCAGCCAAGACCTAGCGGAGCACTACGAGCAGTACTTC,CASSQDLAEHYEQYF
.,TRBJ2-1,.,TRBV19,TGTGCCAGTAGTATACGAGCGGATGAGCAGTTCTTC,CASSIRADEQFF
few,TRBJ2-2,TRBD2,TRBV4-3,TGCGCCAGCAGCCAAGTGGCGGGGGAGGCCATCCCTGCGGCCACCGGGGAGCTGTTTTTT,CASSQVAGEAIPAATGELFF
once,TRBJ1-4,TRBD1,TRBV25-1,TGTGCCAGCAGTGCAGGGGGTAATGAAAAACTGTTTTTT,CASSAGGNEKLFF
few,TRBJ2-7,TRBD2,TRBV5-6,TGTGCCAGCAGCCCGGGACTAGACGAGCAGTACTTC,CASSPGLDEQYF
.,TRBJ2-5,TRBD2,TRBV28,TGTGCCAGCAAAACCGGTCGGCGGGGGATGGAAGAGACCCAGTACTTC,CASKTGRRGMEETQYF
once,TRBJ1-6,.,TRBV27,TGTGCCAGCAGTTTACCCCGGGAGGGTTCACCCCTCCACTTT,CASSLPREGSPLHF
.,TRBJ2-7,.,TRBV5-1,TGCGCCAGCAGCTTGGAGGCGGTTCACTACGAGCAGTACTTC,CASSLEAVHYEQYF
.,TRBJ1-1,TRBD1,TRBV5-1,TGCGCCAGCAGCTCAAGGGACAGGGGCGAGGGGAACACTGAAGCTTTCTTT,CASSSRDRGEGNTEAFF
.,TRBJ1-2,TRBD1,TRBV4-3,TGCGCCAGCAGCCAAGATGCGGGACAGAACAACTATGGCTACACCTTC,CASSQDAGQNNYGYTF
.,TRBJ1-5,TRBD1,TRBV15,TGTGCCACCAGCGAGGGGGCGCGGCGTCAGCCCCAGCATTTT,CATSEGARRQPQHF
.,TRBJ1-6,.,TRBV5-1,TGCGCCAGCAGCTTGGTTGGGCCCCGGTCACCCCTCCACTTT,CASSLVGPRSPLHF
.,TRBJ2-6,.,TRBV7-2,TGTGCCAGCAGCAGGGGGGGGGCCAACGTCCTGACTTTC,CASSRGGANVLTF
.,TRBJ1-1,TRBD1,TRBV6-1,TGTGCCAGCAGTGAAAATAGGGGGACAGAGAACACTGAAGCTTTCTTT,CASSENRGTENTEAFF
.,TRBJ1-2,.,TRBV10-3,TGTGCCATCAGTGATAATCGCGCCGGGGATAACTATGGCTACACCTTC,CAISDNRAGDNYGYTF
.,TRBJ1-1,TRBD1,TRBV4-3,TGCGCCAGCAGCCAAGGCGCCCCATTGACAGGGGGCGAAACTGAAGCTTTCTTT,CASSQGAPLTGGETEAFF
.,TRBJ2-1,TRBD2,TRBV5-5,TGTGCCAGCAGCCGTGCCCGGGGGGGAAGCTACAATGAGCAGTTCTTC,CASSRARGGSYNEQFF
.,TRBJ1-5,.,TRBV2,TGTGCCAGCAGTACCAATTTTCGGACAATTAGCAATCAGCCCCAGCATTTT,CASSTNFRTISNQPQHF
.,TRBJ2-7,.,TRBV6-5,TGTGCCAGCAGTTACTCTTGTACAGGACCGTACGAGCAGTACTTC,CASSYSCTGPYEQYF
once,TRBJ1-1,.,TRBV7-6,TGTGCCAGCAGCCGCAAACCGGGACAAATGAACACTGAAGCTTTCTTT,CASSRKPGQMNTEAFF
.,TRBJ1-1,.,TRBV30,TGTGCCTGGAGTCCACTCCACTACACTCCTCTCACTGAAGCTTTCTTT,CAWSPLHYTPLTEAFF
once,TRBJ2-7,.,TRBV27,TGTGCCAGCAGTCCTCGGGCAGGGTACTACGAGCAGTACTTC,CASSPRAGYYEQYF
.,TRBJ2-3,TRBD2,TRBV6-1,TGTGCCAGCAGTGCAGCAGCGGGGGAGGAGGGCACAGATACGCAGTATTTT,CASSAAAGEEGTDTQYF
.,TRBJ2-5,TRBD1,TRBV28,TGTGCCAGCAGGGGGGACAGGGGGATTGGGGAGACCCAGTACTTC,CASRGDRGIGETQYF
once,TRBJ2-7,.,TRBV1,TGCACCAGCAGCCAAGAAATCAGGGAGCAGTACTTC,CTSSQEIREQYF
once,TRBJ1-1,TRBD1,TRBV4-3,TGCGCCAGCAGCCAAACGGGACAGGGGAACACTGAAGCTTTCTTT,CASSQTGQGNTEAFF
.,TRBJ2-5,TRBD2,TRBV28,TGTGCCAGCAGTCCACGACTAGCGGGGGCACAAGAGACCCAGTACTTC,CASSPRLAGAQETQYF
.,TRBJ2-7,TRBD2,TRBV7-9,TGTGCCAGCAGCTTATCTCCAGGACTAGCAGTCTACGAGCAGTACTTC,CASSLSPGLAVYEQYF
.,TRBJ1-5,.,TRBV11-2,TGTGCCAGCAGCTTAGTTTCCGAGATGCCCCAGCATTTT,CASSLVSEMPQHF
few,TRBJ2-7,TRBD2,TRBV28,TGTGCCAGCAGCCTCTTAAGGGACTACTCCTACGAGCAGTACTTC,CASSLLRDYSYEQYF
.,TRBJ2-7,TRBD1,TRBV27,TGTGCCAGCAGAAAGAAAGGACAGGGTAGATACGAGCAGTACTTC,CASRKKGQGRYEQYF
.,TRBJ1-5,TRBD1,TRBV28,TGTGCCAGCAGTTTTGACAGGGGGACTCAGCCCCAGCATTTT,CASSFDRGTQPQHF
.,TRBJ1-2,TRBD1,TRBV5-1,TGCGCCAGCAGCTCACCCCAACAGGGGGCGTATGGCTACACCTTC,CASSSPQQGAYGYTF
.,TRBJ1-2,TRBD1,TRBV6-1,TGTGCCAGCAGTGATGAGGACAGGGGACAGGAAGTTGGCTACACCTTC,CASSDEDRGQEVGYTF
.,TRBJ2-7,TRBD2,TRBV27,TGTGCCAGCAGCCCCGCCGGACTAGACTACGAGCAGTACTTC,CASSPAGLDYEQYF
.,TRBJ2-1,.,TRBV14,TGTGCCAGCAGCCACTCTAGACAGGTCAATGAGCAGTTCTTC,CASSHSRQVNEQFF